What follows are 19 T cell receptor beta chains derived from one specimen sequenced in a study of post-analysis software for immune sequencing data. Prepared libraries of TCR beta cDNA carried unique molecular identifiers. Using its own MiXCR run on the PCR reads, TCRdb lists one record per CDR3 protein. This repertoire shows 500,000 to 600,000 distinct CDR3 sequences, around 47% found once; its top ten account for under 2%. These receptors have no known antigen. General observations from the study: Patients carried 4 or 5 TRBV segments more frequently than controls did, and TRBV5-6, TRBV5-1 and TRBV20-1 were among them.

Sequencing used blood. All receptors come from a girl aged 10-17 years with multiple sclerosis.

Concerning this clonotype: The germline gene is not matched at one end of the junction; a read error may be the cause. The CDR3 bases are TGTGCCAGCAGTCGTATGGTGGGACAGGGGCTCTTTAATGAAAAACGGTTTTTT. Amino acid sequence: CASSRMVGQGLFNEKRFF. The chain couples TRBV27 to TRBJ1-4, with 10 positions matching TRBD1. This CDR3 is 18 amino acids long. Germline V gene data show CDR1 as MNHEY and CDR2 as SMNVEV (reference sequence).

This clonotype was observed a handful of times. The chain couples TRBV20-1 to TRBJ2-1, with 7 positions matching TRBD2. The germline V gene encodes CDR1 DFQATT and CDR2 SNEGSKA (reference sequence). V lost 7 bases to trimming and J lost 3 bases; unmatched junction nucleotides: 6. This CDR3 has 13 residues. CDR3 DNA: TGCAGTGTAAAGGGGAGGGTCTACAATGAGCAGTTCTTC. Its translation is CSVKGRVYNEQFF.

This chain joins TRBV6-5 and TRBJ1-1, with D possibly TRBD1 on 6 matching bases. The CDR3 consists of 14 residues. V was cut by 2 bases and J by 11 bases, with 18 bases left in between. The germline V gene encodes CDR1 MNHEY and CDR2 SVGAGI. As DNA, the CDR3 is TGTGCCAGCAGTTACGGGTCACAGGGAGGTTATGCTTTCTTT. It translates to CASSYGSQGGYAFF.

The chain combines TRBV12-3 or TRBV12-4 with TRBJ2-1; TRBD1 might be the D (7 bases). The assigned J gene may be wrong: the sequence end matches TRBJ2-7 better. This CDR3 region has 14 residues. CDR3 amino acids: CASSFRGVGNEQYF. CDR3 nucleotides: TGTGCCAGCAGTTTCAGGGGGGTTGGGAACGAGCAGTACTTC.

The J gene is TRBJ2-6, the V gene TRBV12-3 or TRBV12-4; D is ambiguous. V lost 0 bases to trimming and J lost 12 bases, with 9 bases between them. The CDR3 spans 13 residues. The CDR3 loop reads CASSLAQGSVLTF. The CDR3 DNA reads as TGTGCCAGCAGTTTAGCGCAAGGCAGCGTCCTGACTTTC.

This clonotype was seen ten or more times. The junction does not match germline at one end; this may be a read error. The DNA of the CDR3 is TGTGCCAGCAGCCTCGACGGTAGCTCCTACGAGCAGTACTTC. Protein: CASSLDGSSYEQYF. The V gene is TRBV5-1, the J gene TRBJ2-7; D is unresolved. This CDR3 spans 14 amino acids. Per the germline V gene, CDR1 is SGHRS and CDR2 is YFSETQ.

A single count supports this clonotype. The V gene is TRBV29-1, the J gene TRBJ2-1, with TRBD1 identical over 12 bases. Germline V gene lookup returns CDR1 SQVTM and CDR2 ANQGSEA. V trimming: 2 bases; J trimming: 2 bases; junction bases outside the gene matches: 10. CDR3 length: 18 amino acids. This CDR3 is CSVETSLGTGGAYNEQFF. For the CDR3, the DNA is TGCAGCGTTGAAACGTCACTTGGGACAGGGGGCGCCTACAATGAGCAGTTCTTC.

The chain uses TRBV5-1 and TRBJ1-2, with unresolved D. The germline gives CDR1 SGHRS, CDR2 YFSETQ. This CDR3 has 13 residues. V gave up 0 bases and J gave up 5 bases, with 8 bases separating them. CDR3 in amino acids: CASSLAIGYGYTF. The CDR3 region has the DNA TGCGCCAGCAGCTTGGCCATAGGGTATGGCTACACCTTC.

J is TRBJ2-6 and V is TRBV29-1; no clear D gene. CDR1 is SQVTM, CDR2 ANQGSEA, per germline. V lost 4 bases and J 2 bases, leaving 12 bases between the germline ends. The CDR3 length is 15 residues. The CDR3 is CSVGGRSPGANVLTF. The CDR3 region has the DNA TGCAGCGTTGGGGGTAGGAGCCCTGGGGCCAACGTCCTGACTTTC.

The chain's CDR3 is CASSLDIAFYNEQFF. CDR3 coding DNA: TGTGCCAGCAGCTTAGATATAGCGTTCTACAATGAGCAGTTCTTC. This chain links TRBV7-9 with TRBJ2-1, with a weak D call TRBD2 (5 bases). V was shortened by 1 base and J by 3 bases, with 10 bases between the two germline ends. From germline, CDR1 is SEHNR and CDR2 FQNEAQ (reference sequence). This CDR3 spans 15 amino acids.

The J gene is TRBJ2-4, the V gene TRBV6-5; TRBD1 matches 9 bases. V shed 4 bases, J shed 3 bases, and the junction held 22 bases outside the gene matches. The V gene's germline CDR1 is MNHEY and CDR2 SVGAGI. CDR3 length equals 21 residues. This CDR3 reads CASSSISVGTGSGVDKNIQYF. The DNA for the CDR3 is TGTGCCAGCAGTTCCATATCGGTTGGGACAGGGTCCGGTGTTGACAAAAACATTCAGTACTTC.

The chain couples TRBV3-1 to TRBJ1-1; D is possibly TRBD1 (6 bases). With 2 bases removed from V and 4 bases from J, the gap between germline ends came to 8 bases. The CDR3 is made up of 13 amino acids. Germline CDR1 LGHDT, CDR2 YNNKEL (reference sequence). CDR3 loop: CASSQRGITEAFF. DNA of the CDR3: TGTGCCAGCAGCCAAAGGGGGATCACTGAAGCTTTCTTT.

This clonotype occurred once. The V gene is TRBV12-3 or TRBV12-4, the J gene TRBJ1-5, with D possibly being TRBD1 (6 bases). V was trimmed by 2 bases and J by 5 bases, leaving 16 bases between them. This CDR3 spans 16 amino acids. CDR3 in DNA: TGTGCCAGCAGTTTATATAGGGCGACAGGCCATCAGCCCCAGCATTTT. This codes for CASSLYRATGHQPQHF.

V is TRBV6-6 and J is TRBJ2-1; 11 positions match TRBD1. V lost 0 bases to trimming and J lost 6 bases; unmatched junction nucleotides: 1. CDR1 and CDR2 from the germline V gene are MNHNY and SVGAGI (reference sequence). This CDR3 has 15 residues. The CDR3 region has the DNA TGTGCCAGCAGTTACTCCGGACAGGGGGCCAATGAGCAGTTCTTC. Amino acid sequence: CASSYSGQGANEQFF.

This clonotype was found a few times. This chain links TRBV6-5 with TRBJ2-1, with TRBD2 matching 7 bases. CDR3 length: 16 amino acids. The V gene end was trimmed by 4 bases and the J gene end by 1 base; junction bases not matched to a gene: 7. Germline CDR1 reads MNHEY; CDR2 reads SVGAGI. In nucleotides, the CDR3 is TGTGCCAGCAGTTCCGGACTAGTTTTGTCCTACAATGAGCAGTTCTTC. Protein sequence: CASSSGLVLSYNEQFF.

This chain joins TRBV10-3 and TRBJ2-4; 9 nucleotides match TRBD1. The V gene's germline CDR1 is ENHRY and CDR2 SYGVKD. The CDR3 is 14 residues long. V shed 4 bases, J shed 8 bases, and the junction held 6 bases outside the gene matches. The CDR3 reads CAISVSDRGDIQYF. The DNA of the CDR3 is TGTGCCATCAGTGTATCGGACAGGGGAGACATTCAGTACTTC.

CDR3 DNA: TGCGCCAGCAGCCACCCAACCGGGCTAGCGGGAGATGAGCAGTTCTTC. This codes for CASSHPTGLAGDEQFF. This chain links TRBV4-1 with TRBJ2-1, with 10 bases matching TRBD2. CDR3 length: 16 amino acids. The germline gives CDR1 MGHRA, CDR2 YSYEKL. Trimming took 3 bases from V and 8 from J; bases not matched to a gene: 10.

The gene calls are TRBV12-3 or TRBV12-4 and TRBJ2-7; a possible D gene is TRBD1 (6 bases). This CDR3 spans 14 amino acids. V lost 5 bases and J 2 bases, leaving 13 bases between the germline ends. CDR3: CASSDGTPTYEQYF. The CDR3 region has the DNA TGTGCCAGCAGTGACGGGACACCAACCTACGAGCAGTACTTC.

This clonotype was counted many times. J is TRBJ2-7 and V is TRBV12-3 or TRBV12-4, with 7 bases lining up with TRBD1. The length of the CDR3 is 14 residues. With V trimmed by 5 bases and J by 2 bases, 6 bases remained unmatched. The CDR3 nucleotides read TGTGCCAGCAGTCCCCGGGACAGCCCCTACGAGCAGTACTTC. Protein product: CASSPRDSPYEQYF.